The 9 T cell receptor beta chains reported below all come from one sample, sequenced in a study of blood T cell repertoires in COVID-19. TCRdb's table, derived via immunoSEQ multiplex PCR, lists solely in-frame clones and lacks some. The sample contains approximately 130,000 clones, 85% to 90% of which appear only once. Material: peripheral blood. Source of these receptors: a human donor in a cohort sampled during active COVID-19.

A single count supports this clone. DNA for the CDR3: TGTGCCAGCAGCCAAGATGCCGTACAGGGGCATACGCAGTATTTT. Translating gives CASSQDAVQGHTQYF. V and J are TRBV3-1 (or the pseudogene TRBV3-2) and TRBJ2-3, with 7 bases matching TRBD1. V gave up 0 bases and J gave up 7 bases; unmatched junction bases: 7. The CDR3 covers 15 residues. The germline gives CDR1 LGHDT, CDR2 YNNKEL (reference sequence).

This clone was detected only once. The chain carries TRBV5-4 and TRBJ2-1, with TRBD2 as a possible D gene (5 bases). This CDR3 spans 15 amino acids. V shed 4 bases and J shed 6 bases, with 17 bases lying between them. Germline CDR1 reads SGHNT; CDR2 reads YYREEE (reference sequence). This CDR3 is CASSPAGQRGNEQFF. CDR3 nucleotide sequence: TGTGCCAGCAGCCCGGCTGGCCAACGGGGCAATGAGCAGTTCTTC.

This clone was recorded only once. V gene TRBV18 combines with J gene TRBJ1-1; unclear D gene. V was clipped by 2 bases and J by 1 base, with 5 bases between them. The CDR3 consists of 13 residues. Germline values: CDR1 KGHSH, CDR2 LQKENI. In DNA form, the CDR3 reads TGTGCCAGCTCACCAGCACAGAACACTGAAGCTTTCTTT. Translated, it gives CASSPAQNTEAFF.

This chain connects TRBV7-2 to TRBJ1-1; D gene uncertain. CDR3 length: 13 residues. Germline assignment: CDR1 SGHTA and CDR2 FQGNSA. Trimming left V 2 bases short and J 10 bases short, with 14 bases between. CDR3 nucleotide sequence: TGTGCCAGCAGCTTATTGGAAGCGGGGAGAGCTTTCTTT. It yields the protein CASSLLEAGRAFF. Filled out from reference TRBV7-2 and TRBJ1-1, the complete variable domain reads GAGVSQSPSNKVTEKGKDVELRCDPISGHTALYWYRQSLGQGLEFLIYFQGNSAPDKSGLPSDRFSAERTGGSVSTLTIQRTQQEDSAVYLCASSLLEAGRAFFGQGTRLTVV.

This chain uses TRBV28 with TRBJ1-4; D is uncertain. Trimming removed 3 bases at V and 10 bases at J, with 12 bases between. The length of the CDR3 is 13 residues. Germline V lookup: CDR1 MDHEN, CDR2 SYDVKM. In DNA, the CDR3 is TGTGCCAGCAGTTTGGCGGGGAGTGGAAAACTGTTTTTT. Protein product: CASSLAGSGKLFF.

This clone was detected only a few times. This chain connects TRBV6-4 to TRBJ2-5; 8 positions agree with TRBD2. V shed 6 bases and J 3 bases; nucleotides not matched to a gene: 12. Germline V gene lookup returns CDR1 MRHNA and CDR2 SNTAGT. This CDR3 region has 16 residues. The CDR3 loop is CASSRPLISGEETQYF. The CDR3 DNA reads as TGTGCCAGCAGCCGCCCCCTCATTAGCGGGGAAGAGACCCAGTACTTC.

The chain employs TRBV4-2 and TRBJ2-1; 14 nucleotides agree with TRBD2. In germline, CDR1 is LGHNA, CDR2 YNFKEQ. Unmatched junction bases numbered 4, after V lost 3 bases and J lost 12 bases. The CDR3 is 14 amino acids. CDR3 protein: CASSQGGLAGAQFF. Here the CDR3 DNA reads TGTGCCAGCAGCCAGGGGGGACTAGCGGGAGCGCAGTTCTTC.

V usage is TRBV21-1 and J usage is TRBJ2-1; the D call TRBD2 from the table was never checked on the DNA. TRBV21-1 is flagged as a pseudogene. CDR3 length equals 17 residues. CDR3 nucleotides: TGTGCCAGCAGCAAAGCTAGCGGGAGTGGGGCCTACAATGAGCAGTTCTTC. Translating gives CASSKASGSGAYNEQFF.

V is TRBV7-8 and J is TRBJ1-2; 10 bases map to TRBD1. The CDR3 sequence is 21 residues long. V shed 4 bases, J shed 3 bases, and the junction held 23 bases outside the gene matches. Germline-derived CDR1 and CDR2 are SGHVS and FQNEAQ. The DNA of the CDR3 is TGTGCCAGCAGCTCCGACCGCGAGGGCGGGACAGGGGCCTCCATAGACTATGGCTACACCTTC. It specifies CASSSDREGGTGASIDYGYTF.